The 12 T cell receptor beta chains reported below all come from one sample, sequenced in a study of cytomegalovirus exposure and HLA in healthy donors. Vbeta (60) and Jbeta (13) primers were used in the PCR. The method was immunoSEQ multiplex PCR; TCRdb's version includes in-frame clones alone and lacks a portion of them. The sample has some 110,000 clones, roughly 68% seen once. Sequenced material: PBMCs. These TCRs come from a woman aged 50 to 60 in good health and CMV-seropositive.

This clone came up a few times. The chain carries TRBV11-2 and TRBJ2-3; 9 bases agree with TRBD2. The CDR3 contains 15 residues. V shed 6 bases and J 6 bases; nucleotides not matched to a gene: 10. Germline assignment: CDR1 SGHAT and CDR2 FQNNGV. CDR3 bases: TGTGCCAGCAGACCTTTCGTAGCGGGGGCGGATACGCAGTATTTT. Translating it yields CASRPFVAGADTQYF.

This chain joins TRBV6-1 and TRBJ1-2; D ambiguous. Germline V gene sequence: CDR1 MNHNS, CDR2 SASEGT. The CDR3 runs 13 residues. V lost 7 bases and J 2 bases, leaving 11 bases between the germline ends. The CDR3 spells CASMGYGNYGYTF. The CDR3 bases are TGTGCCAGCATGGGCTATGGGAACTATGGCTACACCTTC.

The chain joins TRBV10-3 to TRBJ2-3; possible D gene TRBD2, 6 bases. Germline V lookup: CDR1 ENHRY, CDR2 SYGVKD. There are 15 residues in the CDR3. V was clipped by 0 bases and J by 3 bases, with 10 bases between them. Here the CDR3 DNA reads TGTGCCATCAGTGAGTCCCGGGGGAGAACAGATACGCAGTATTTT. Protein sequence: CAISESRGRTDTQYF.

V is TRBV7-9 and J is TRBJ2-1; D gene uncertain. Germline CDR1 and CDR2: SEHNR and FQNEAQ (reference sequence). The V gene lost 3 bases and the J gene lost 6 bases, with 3 bases spanning the gap. There are 11 residues in the CDR3. CDR3 loop: CASSFSNEQFF. In nucleotides, the CDR3 is TGTGCCAGCAGCTTCTCCAATGAGCAGTTCTTC.

The chain links TRBV10-3 to TRBJ1-4, with 7 bases matching TRBD1. The germline V gene encodes CDR1 ENHRY and CDR2 SYGVKD. J was trimmed by 0 bases and V by 4 bases; bases with no gene match: 8. This CDR3 comprises 17 residues. Here the CDR3 DNA reads TGTGCCATCAGTGGACAGGGTAGGGGGTCAACTAATGAAAAACTGTTTTTT. Its translation is CAISGQGRGSTNEKLFF.

The rearrangement links TRBV6-1 to TRBJ1-5; TRBD1 is a possible D gene (5 bases). CDR1 and CDR2 from the germline V gene are MNHNS and SASEGT. Deletions cut 11 bases from V and 4 bases from J, with 9 bases between. CDR3 length equals 11 residues. The CDR3 sequence: CAGGGNQPQHF. The CDR3 DNA follows: TGTGCCGGCGGGGGAAATCAGCCCCAGCATTTT.

This clone came up a few times. The chain joins TRBV4-3 to TRBJ2-3; D is unclear. Trimming shortened V by 4 bases and J by 6 bases, and 11 bases separated the two germline ends. CDR3 length: 13 amino acids. Germline V gives CDR1 LGHNA, CDR2 YSLEER. The CDR3 nucleotides are TGCGCCAGCAGCCCGAGCCCTTTCGATACGCAGTATTTT. Translation: CASSPSPFDTQYF.

This clone was recorded only once. The chain has TRBV5-1 and TRBJ2-3; D may be TRBD1 (6 bases). V gave up 4 bases and J gave up 6 bases, with 21 bases separating them. Germline V lookup: CDR1 SGHRS, CDR2 YFSETQ. The CDR3 is 16 amino acids. The CDR3 nucleotides are TGCGCCAGCAGCCTATACCCAGGGGTTTCTGGGGATACGCAGTATTTT. It yields the protein CASSLYPGVSGDTQYF.

The chain has TRBV2 and TRBJ2-2; D call uncertain. The CDR3 sequence is 13 residues long. Germline CDR1 is SNHLY and CDR2 is FYNNEI. The germline V and J ends were trimmed by 5 bases and 3 bases, with 7 bases remaining between them. The DNA for the CDR3 is TGTGCCAGCAGTTACACCCACACCGGGGAGCTGTTTTTT. Its protein product is CASSYTHTGELFF.

There are a few counts of this clone. The chain employs TRBV27 and TRBJ1-5; D call uncertain. The CDR3 is made up of 14 amino acids. Deletions cut 1 base from V and 5 bases from J, with 9 bases between. Germline CDR1 MNHEY, CDR2 SMNVEV (reference sequence). CDR3 bases: TGTGCCAGCAGTTTATATCGGGGTGATCAGCCCCAGCATTTT. Residues: CASSLYRGDQPQHF.

CDR3 amino acids: CPGQPQHF. The CDR3 nucleotides are TGTCCGGGGCAGCCCCAGCATTTT. V gene TRBV27 combines with J gene TRBJ1-5, with no clear D. The CDR3 length is 8 residues. Germline CDR1 is MNHEY and CDR2 is SMNVEV (reference sequence).

The chain recombines TRBV6-5 with TRBJ2-1, with 8 bases identical to TRBD2. Germline trimming cut 7 bases from V and 7 bases from J; bases unmatched to any gene: 6. The CDR3 extends over 13 amino acids. CDR1 is MNHEY and CDR2 is SVGAGI in the germline V gene. CDR3 loop: CASTRGGMNEQFF. CDR3 DNA: TGTGCCAGCACCCGGGGGGGCATGAATGAGCAGTTCTTC.